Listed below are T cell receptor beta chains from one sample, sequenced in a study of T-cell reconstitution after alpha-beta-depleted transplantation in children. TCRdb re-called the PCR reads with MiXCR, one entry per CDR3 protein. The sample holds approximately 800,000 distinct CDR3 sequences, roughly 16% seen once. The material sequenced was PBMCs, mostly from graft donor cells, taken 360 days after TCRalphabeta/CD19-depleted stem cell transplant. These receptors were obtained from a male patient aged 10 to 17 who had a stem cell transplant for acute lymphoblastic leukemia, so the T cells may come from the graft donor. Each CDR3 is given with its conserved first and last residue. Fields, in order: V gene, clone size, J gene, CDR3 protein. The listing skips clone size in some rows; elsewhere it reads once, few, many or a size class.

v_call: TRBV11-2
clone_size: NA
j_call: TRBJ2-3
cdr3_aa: CASSLWEHLSTDTQYF

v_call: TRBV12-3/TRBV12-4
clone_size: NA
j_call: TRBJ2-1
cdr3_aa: CASSLAGVSWNEQFF

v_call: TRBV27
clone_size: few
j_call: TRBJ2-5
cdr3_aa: CASSPYSSKTQYF

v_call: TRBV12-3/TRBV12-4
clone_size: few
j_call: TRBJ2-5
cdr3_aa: CASRHVDVGETQYF

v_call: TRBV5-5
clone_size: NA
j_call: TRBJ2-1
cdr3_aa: CASSLSLAGGFSYNEQFF

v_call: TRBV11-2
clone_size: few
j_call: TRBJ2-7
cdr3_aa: CASSLESILAGYEQYF

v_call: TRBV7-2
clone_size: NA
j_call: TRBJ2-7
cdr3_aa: CASSIGTSGRKQYF

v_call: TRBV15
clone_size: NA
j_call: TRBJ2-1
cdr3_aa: CATSRTGSGMGNEQFF

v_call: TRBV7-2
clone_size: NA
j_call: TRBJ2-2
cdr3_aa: CASRIAETNTGELFF

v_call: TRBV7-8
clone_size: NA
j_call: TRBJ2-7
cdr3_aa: CASSVKGSGYEQYF

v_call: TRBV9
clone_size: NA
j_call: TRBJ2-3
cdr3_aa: CASSVASSGKLDTQYF

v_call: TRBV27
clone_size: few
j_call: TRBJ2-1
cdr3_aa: CASSLMGYSYNEQFF

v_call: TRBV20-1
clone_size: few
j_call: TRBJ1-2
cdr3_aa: CSARKRTQAYGYTF

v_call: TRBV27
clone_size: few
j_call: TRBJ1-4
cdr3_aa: CASSLTQVPWEKLFF

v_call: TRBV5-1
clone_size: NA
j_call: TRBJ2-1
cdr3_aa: CASRSTGTIYNEQFF

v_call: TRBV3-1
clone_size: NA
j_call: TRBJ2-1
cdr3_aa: CASKTTSGRHEQFF

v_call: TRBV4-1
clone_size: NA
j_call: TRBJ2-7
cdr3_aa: CASSQVLAIHEQYF